A single count supports the clone carrying this T cell receptor beta chain. This sample is drawn from a study of shared clonotypes between healthy human individuals. In the naive CD8 group, cells lacked CD45RO and were positively selected for CCR7, so terminally differentiated effector memory CD45RA+ cells were left out. Produced via immunoSEQ multiplex PCR; TCRdb's table is partial and in-frame only. The table includes some 2 million clones, approximately 95% detected once. V was clipped by 7 bases and J by 2 bases, with 11 bases between them. This CDR3 comprises 13 residues. Germline CDR1 MDHEN, CDR2 SYDVKM.

V and J are TRBV28 and TRBJ2-5; no clear D. The clonotype comes from a young man in good health. Material for sequencing was naive CD8+ T cells sorted from blood. CDR3 bases: TGTGCCAGCACCCCCGGCAATCAAGAGACCCAGTACTTC. Its protein product is CASTPGNQETQYF. The full variable domain, rest sourced from reference TRBV28 and TRBJ2-5, is DVKVTQSSRYLVKRTGEKVFLECVQDMDHENMFWYRQDPGLGLRLIYFSYDVKMKEKGDIPEGYSVSREKKERFSLILESASTNQTSMYLCASTPGNQETQYFGPGTRLLVL.